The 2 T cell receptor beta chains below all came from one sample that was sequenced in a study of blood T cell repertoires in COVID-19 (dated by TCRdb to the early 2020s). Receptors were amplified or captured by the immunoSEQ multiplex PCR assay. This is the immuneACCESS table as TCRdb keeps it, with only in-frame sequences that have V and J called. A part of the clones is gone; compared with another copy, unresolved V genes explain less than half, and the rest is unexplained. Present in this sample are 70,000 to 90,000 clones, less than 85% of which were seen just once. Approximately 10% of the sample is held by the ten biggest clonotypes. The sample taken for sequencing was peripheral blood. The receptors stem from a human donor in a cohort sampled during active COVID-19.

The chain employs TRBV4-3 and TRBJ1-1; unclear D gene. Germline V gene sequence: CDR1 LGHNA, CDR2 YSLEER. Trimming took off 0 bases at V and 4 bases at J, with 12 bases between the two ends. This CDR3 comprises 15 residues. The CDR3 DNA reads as TGCGCCAGCAGCCAAGATCCAGGCCGGGGCACTGAAGCTTTCTTT. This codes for CASSQDPGRGTEAFF.

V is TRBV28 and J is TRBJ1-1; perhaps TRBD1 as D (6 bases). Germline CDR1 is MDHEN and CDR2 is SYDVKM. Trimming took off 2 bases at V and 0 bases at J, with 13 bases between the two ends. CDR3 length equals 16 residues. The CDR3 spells CASSLVTGKVNTEAFF. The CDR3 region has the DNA TGTGCCAGCAGTTTAGTAACAGGGAAAGTGAACACTGAAGCTTTCTTT.